This TCR beta chain was retrieved from a study of CD8+CD57+ T cells in acquired aplastic anemia. Across the study: The study obtained about 10.8 million reads on average for CD4+ cells from healthy donors.

Template material for TCR beta VDJ and CDR3 profiling consisted of genomic DNA. TCRdb itself ran the reads through MiXCR, one entry per CDR3 protein. The data hold some 45,000 distinct CDR3 sequences, with roughly 65% observed a single time. Regarding this clonotype: Its antigen is not known.

Germline V CDR1 and CDR2: SGDLS, YYNGEE. Trimming took 3 bases from V and 5 from J, leaving 14 bases between them. This CDR3 is 15 amino acids long. Overall study results and limits: Patients and controls shared some 29 CD8+ CDR3 sequences, which appeared highly expressed in patients and within their immunodominant clones. Levels of CD8+ Simpson's diversity were not significantly distinct in patients versus controls.

Sequencing input: sorted CD4+, CD8+, or CD8+CD57+ T cells (not recorded which) from PBMCs. The receptor comes from a human donor in good health, serving as a control. This chain links TRBV9 with TRBJ1-4; perhaps TRBD1 as D (5 bases). The CDR3 bases are TGTGCCAGCAGCGCGAAGGGGCAGACAAATGAAAAACTGTTTTTT. Its translation is CASSAKGQTNEKLFF.